The clone carrying this T cell receptor beta chain was detected many times. Its antigen is undetermined. After constant-region reverse-primer amplification, full-length variable regions underwent semi-nested PCR with Nested Universal Primer A. TCRdb analysed the 5' RACE reads with MiXCR anew, one entry per CDR3 protein. Seen here are approximately 10,000 distinct CDR3 sequences, 25% to 30% observed once, and the top ten hold about 3.4%. Tregs were sorted as CD4+CD25+CD127-/low cells. Whole-study results and caveats: Tumor memory CD4+ T cell TCR gene usage was found to cluster with blood and lymph node memory CD4+ cells and with lymph node naive CD4+ cells. The larger-cohort validation was restricted to a single TCR beta V-J rearrangement rather than whole repertoires. Tumor Treg TCRs overlapped most with tumor naive CD4+ cells.

Source material: Tregs sorted from blood. This receptor was identified in a female donor with breast cancer.

The CDR3 here is CSAKEAAYGYTF. Here the CDR3 DNA reads TGCAGTGCTAAGGAGGCAGCCTATGGCTACACCTTC. V usage is TRBV20-1 and J usage is TRBJ1-2; D remains unclear. Germline V lookup: CDR1 DFQATT, CDR2 SNEGSKA (reference sequence). CDR3 length: 12 amino acids. V lost 4 bases and J 4 bases, leaving 10 bases between the germline ends.